Below, 27 T cell receptor beta chains from the same sample are listed, as sequenced in a study of molecular identifiers for immune sequencing clone quantification. TCRdb reprocessed the PCR reads with MiXCR, giving one entry per CDR3 protein. The sample includes almost 20,000 distinct CDR3 sequences, 20% to 25% of them seen just once. The sequencing input was naive CD8+ T cells from blood, with Jurkat cell RNA spiked in. Subset in this sample: FACS-sorted CD8+CD4-CCR7+CD45RA+ naive T cells. The receptors derive from a human donor in good health. Some libraries in this study had Jurkat cell RNA spiked in.

V is TRBV7-9 and J is TRBJ2-5; no reliable D call. V dropped 8 bases and J dropped 1 base, with 11 bases sitting between them. CDR3 length: 13 residues. Germline CDR1 and CDR2: SEHNR and FQNEAQ (reference sequence). The CDR3 here is CASGELIQETQYF. The CDR3 coding sequence is TGTGCCAGCGGCGAACTTATCCAAGAGACCCAGTACTTC. Supplemented by reference TRBV7-9 and TRBJ2-5, the full variable domain reads DTGVSQNPRHKITKRGQNVTFRCDPISEHNRLYWYRQTLGQGPEFLTYFQNEAQLEKSRLLSDRFSAERPKGSFSTLEIQRTEQGDSAMYLCASGELIQETQYFGPGTRLLVL.

Many counts were recorded for this clonotype. The chain combines TRBV5-6 with TRBJ1-2; 10 nucleotides align to TRBD1. V was pared by 2 bases and J by 6 bases, with 4 bases of the junction left unmatched. Per the germline V gene, CDR1 is SGHDT and CDR2 is YYEEEE. The CDR3 extends over 14 amino acids. This chain's CDR3 is CASSFGTGADGYTF. CDR3 bases: TGTGCCAGCAGCTTCGGGACAGGGGCTGATGGCTACACCTTC. Complete variable domain (other parts from reference TRBV5-6 and TRBJ1-2): DAGVTQSPTHLIKTRGQQVTLRCSPKSGHDTVSWYQQALGQGPQFIFQYYEEEERQRGNFPDRFSGHQFPNYSSELNVNALLLGDSALYLCASSFGTGADGYTFGSGTRLTVV.

This clonotype was detected ten times or more. The chain carries TRBV28 and TRBJ1-5; D possibly corresponds to TRBD1 (5 bases). Germline V lookup: CDR1 MDHEN, CDR2 SYDVKM. The CDR3 totals 14 residues. Trimming cost V 6 bases and J 5 bases, with 14 bases left between them. The CDR3 loop reads CASRRGLPDQPQHF. Here the CDR3 DNA reads TGTGCCAGCAGGAGGGGCTTACCTGATCAGCCCCAGCATTTT.

The chain recombines TRBV24-1 with TRBJ2-1; no clear D. The CDR3 is 14 residues long. The germline CDR1 and CDR2 sequences are KGHDR and SFDVKD. Trimming removed 4 bases from V and 8 bases from J, with 14 bases in between. The CDR3 protein is CATSEGRSVDEQFF. CDR3 bases: TGTGCCACCAGTGAAGGCAGATCGGTGGATGAGCAGTTCTTC.

Judged by abundance, this clonotype is medium-sized. The chain carries TRBV4-3 and TRBJ1-6, with TRBD1 identical over 9 bases. The ends lost 4 bases at V and 8 bases at J; junction bases unmatched: 6. Germline CDR1 and CDR2: LGHNA and YSLEER. The CDR3 extends over 15 amino acids. CDR3 in amino acids: CASSLYDRGDSPLHF. DNA of the CDR3: TGCGCCAGCAGCCTTTATGACAGGGGGGATTCACCCCTCCACTTT.

On this clonotype: A much larger clonotype is one base distant, so this may be a read error. Here the CDR3 omits its conserved ending phenylalanine or tryptophan, so a read error is the likely source. The V call is TRBV9, the J call TRBJ2-1; D gene unclear. This CDR3 is built from 16 residues. V lost 0 bases and J 0 bases, leaving 10 bases between the germline ends. Germline V gives CDR1 SGDLS, CDR2 YYNGEE. CDR3 DNA: TGTGCCAGCAGCGTAGGGCACTTGAGCTCCTACAATGAGCAGTTCTCC. Protein product: CASSVGHLSSYNEQFS.

The chain couples TRBV7-2 to TRBJ2-1; 11 bases are a match to TRBD2. This CDR3 is 18 amino acids long. In germline, CDR1 is SGHTA, CDR2 FQGNSA. V lost 1 base to trimming and J lost 4 bases; unmatched junction nucleotides: 9. The CDR3 here is CASSLVVVLAGGYNEQFF. In DNA form, the CDR3 reads TGTGCCAGCAGCTTAGTAGTGGTGCTAGCGGGAGGATACAATGAGCAGTTCTTC. Complete variable domain (other parts from reference TRBV7-2 and TRBJ2-1): GAGVSQSPSNKVTEKGKDVELRCDPISGHTALYWYRQSLGQGLEFLIYFQGNSAPDKSGLPSDRFSAERTGGSVSTLTIQRTQQEDSAVYLCASSLVVVLAGGYNEQFFGPGTRLTVL.

The genes are TRBV6-2 or TRBV6-3 and TRBJ2-7; possible D gene TRBD1, 6 bases. The V end lost 0 bases, the J end lost 2 bases, and 8 bases lay between the germline ends. Germline CDR1 and CDR2: MNHEY and SVGEGT. The CDR3 runs to 14 residues. Here the CDR3 DNA reads TGTGCCAGCAGTTACTCCCAGGGGCCCTACGAGCAGTACTTC. It is translated as CASSYSQGPYEQYF.

This clonotype was seen many times. The J gene is TRBJ2-2, the V gene TRBV19, with D unclear. The CDR3 runs 14 residues. Trimming stripped 2 bases from V and 2 bases from J, with 6 bases between. The germline gives CDR1 LNHDA, CDR2 SQIVND (reference sequence). CDR3 coding DNA: TGTGCCAGTAGTATATCCTCTAACACCGGGGAGCTGTTTTTT. Amino acid sequence: CASSISSNTGELFF.

This clonotype was recorded a few times. The V gene is TRBV7-2, the J gene TRBJ1-4; no firm D call. CDR1 is SGHTA, CDR2 FQGNSA, per germline. The CDR3 length is 15 residues. The V gene lost 1 base and the J gene lost 5 bases, with 11 bases spanning the gap. The CDR3 region has the DNA TGTGCCAGCAGCTTAGTCAACTTCAGGAATGAAAAACTGTTTTTT. Encoded protein: CASSLVNFRNEKLFF.

The chain recombines TRBV7-6 with TRBJ2-1; 8 positions agree with TRBD2. Germline lookup yields CDR1 SGHVS and CDR2 FNYEAQ. With 2 bases clipped from V and 6 bases from J, the junction kept 15 bases outside the gene matches. The CDR3 totals 18 residues. The CDR3 protein is CASSLRPRREAVGNEQFF. DNA for the CDR3: TGTGCCAGCAGCTTAAGACCACGGCGGGAGGCCGTGGGCAATGAGCAGTTCTTC.

This clonotype was recorded once. This clone may be a read error of a much larger clone one base away. The rearrangement joins TRBV13 to TRBJ2-5, with D unclear. The CDR3 spans 12 residues. Germline V gene lookup returns CDR1 PRHDT and CDR2 FYEKMQ (reference sequence). V was clipped by 1 base and J by 5 bases, with 5 bases between them. The CDR3 DNA sequence: TGTGCCAGCAGCTTAGTCCCGGAGACCCAGTACTTC. Its translation is CASSLVPETQYF.

This clonotype was picked up many times. V and J are TRBV9 and TRBJ2-5; D is perhaps TRBD2 (6 bases). This CDR3 is 13 amino acids long. V was pared by 3 bases and J by 2 bases, with 8 bases between. CDR1 and CDR2 (germline): SGDLS, YYNGEE. CDR3 sequence: CASSEGGQETQYF. The CDR3 bases are TGTGCCAGCAGCGAGGGAGGACAAGAGACCCAGTACTTC.

This clonotype has ten or more counts. This chain joins TRBV27 and TRBJ2-5; D ambiguous. The CDR3 extends over 12 amino acids. V lost 7 bases and J 2 bases, leaving 8 bases between the germline ends. In germline, CDR1 is MNHEY, CDR2 SMNVEV (reference sequence). The CDR3 loop is CASTVLQETQYF. CDR3 sequence (DNA): TGTGCCAGCACCGTCCTTCAAGAGACCCAGTACTTC.

In its sample, this clonotype was seen many times. The rearrangement uses TRBV7-9 and TRBJ2-3; a possible D gene is TRBD2 (5 bases). The CDR3 has 13 amino acids. CDR1 is SEHNR and CDR2 is FQNEAQ in the germline V gene (reference sequence). With 1 base removed from V and 6 bases from J, the gap between germline ends came to 8 bases. CDR3 in amino acids: CASSLVSGDTQYF. The DNA for the CDR3 is TGTGCCAGCAGCTTAGTCTCGGGGGATACGCAGTATTTT.

This clonotype came up once. Germline and junction disagree at one end, which may indicate a read error. The gene calls are TRBV7-2 and TRBJ2-7; 10 positions agree with TRBD1. CDR1 SGHTA and CDR2 FQGNSA come from the germline V gene. This CDR3 contains 14 residues. The CDR3 DNA sequence: TGTGCCAGCAGCTTGGGACAGGGGTTCTACGAGCGGTACTTC. Protein product: CASSLGQGFYERYF.

This chain uses TRBV5-5 with TRBJ2-1; D is ambiguous. V was cut by 0 bases and J by 7 bases, with 11 bases left in between. CDR1 is SGHKS, CDR2 YYEKEE, per germline (reference sequence). The CDR3 covers 14 residues. The CDR3 DNA reads TGTGCCAGCAGCTTGGGGTGGGTCGCGAATGAGCAGTTCTTC. It translates to CASSLGWVANEQFF.

The chain employs TRBV29-1 and TRBJ2-1; possibly TRBD1 for D (5 bases). The length of the CDR3 is 14 residues. CDR1 SQVTM and CDR2 ANQGSEA come from the germline V gene. V was trimmed by 7 bases and J by 0 bases, leaving 13 bases between them. CDR3 bases: TGCAGCGCCACAGGTATCAGCTCCTACAATGAGCAGTTCTTC. This codes for CSATGISSYNEQFF.

Concerning this clonotype itself: A much more abundant neighbour one base away suggests this may be a read error. Because the CDR3 is missing its conserved closing phenylalanine or tryptophan, this is likely a read error. V gene TRBV7-6 combines with J gene TRBJ1-6; D may be TRBD1 (5 bases). The V end lost 1 base, the J end lost 14 bases, and 15 bases lay between the germline ends. Germline CDR1 SGHVS, CDR2 FNYEAQ. CDR3 length: 14 residues. As DNA, the CDR3 is TGTGCCAGCAGCTTAGGGGGCGGGACGCAAGCCCTCCACTCT. Protein sequence: CASSLGGGTQALHS.

This clonotype was recorded many times. The rearrangement joins TRBV4-1 to TRBJ2-5; D uncertain. The CDR3 length is 14 residues. The germline CDR1 and CDR2 sequences are MGHRA and YSYEKL. Trimming removed 0 bases at V and 5 bases at J, with 10 bases between. The CDR3 region has the DNA TGCGCCAGCAGCCAAGATGGGGTCCTCGAGACCCAGTACTTC. Residues: CASSQDGVLETQYF.

The gene calls are TRBV19 and TRBJ2-1, with D unresolved. The germline CDR1 and CDR2 sequences are LNHDA and SQIVND (reference sequence). This CDR3 has 15 residues. V dropped 1 base and J dropped 5 bases, with 12 bases sitting between them. DNA for the CDR3: TGTGCCAGTAGTATAGGTCCAGCGCCCCACAATGAGCAGTTCTTC. This gives the protein CASSIGPAPHNEQFF.

By share of the sample, this clonotype is medium-sized. The CDR3 DNA follows: TGTGCCAGCAGTTTAGCGGGACAGGGCTACGAGCAGTACTTC. Encoded protein: CASSLAGQGYEQYF. V usage is TRBV12-3 or TRBV12-4 and J usage is TRBJ2-7, with 9 bases fitting TRBD1. This CDR3 spans 14 amino acids. The V and J ends lost 0 bases and 3 bases, in that order; junction bases with no gene match: 0.

As concerns this clonotype: A much larger clone lies one base from this, so it may be a read error. The genes are TRBV4-3 and TRBJ2-1; D possibly corresponds to TRBD2 (5 bases). The CDR3 extends over 17 amino acids. Germline-derived CDR1 and CDR2 are LGHNA and YSLEER. CDR3 region: CTSSQGISGSYYNEQFF. For the CDR3, the DNA is TGCACCAGCAGCCAAGGGATAAGTGGGAGTTATTACAATGAGCAGTTCTTC.

The gene calls are TRBV15 and TRBJ2-2; D call uncertain. V was clipped by 5 bases and J by 1 base, with 8 bases between them. The CDR3 covers 14 residues. Germline-derived CDR1 and CDR2 are LNHNV and YYDKDF (reference sequence). Here the CDR3 DNA reads TGTGCCACCAGCGAAATCCGGAACACCGGGGAGCTGTTTTTT. Its translation is CATSEIRNTGELFF.

This clonotype was observed at least ten times. The chain uses TRBV25-1 and TRBJ2-5, with 12 bases fitting TRBD1. CDR1 and CDR2 from the germline V gene are MGHDK and SYGVNS. The trim removed 3 bases at V and 4 bases at J, leaving 18 bases unmatched. The CDR3 totals 20 residues. The CDR3 nucleotides are TGTGCCAGCAGTGACCGACCGCCCGGGACAGGGGGCAGGGTGGGAGAGACCCAGTACTTC. It translates to CASSDRPPGTGGRVGETQYF. Full variable domain (outside the CDR3, taken from reference TRBV25-1 and TRBJ2-5): EADIYQTPRYLVIGTGKKITLECSQTMGHDKMYWYQQDPGMELHLIHYSYGVNSTEKGDLSSESTVSRIRTEHFPLTLESARPSHTSQYLCASSDRPPGTGGRVGETQYFGPGTRLLVL.

The genes are TRBV12-5 and TRBJ2-7, with 7 bases lining up with TRBD1. V lost 0 bases to trimming and J lost 4 bases; unmatched junction nucleotides: 3. In germline, CDR1 is LGHNT, CDR2 FRNRAP. The CDR3 totals 14 residues. The CDR3 region has the DNA TGTGCTAGTGGTTTGGTCGACAGGGTATACGAGCAGTACTTC. Translating gives CASGLVDRVYEQYF.

This clonotype showed up many times. The chain employs TRBV7-6 and TRBJ2-2; tentative D call: TRBD2 (5 bases). Trimming removed 4 bases from V and 4 bases from J, with 10 bases in between. Germline lookup yields CDR1 SGHVS and CDR2 FNYEAQ. The CDR3 contains 14 residues. The CDR3 DNA sequence: TGTGCCAGCAGCTCAGGAAGCGGCACCGGGGAGCTGTTTTTT. Translation gives CASSSGSGTGELFF.